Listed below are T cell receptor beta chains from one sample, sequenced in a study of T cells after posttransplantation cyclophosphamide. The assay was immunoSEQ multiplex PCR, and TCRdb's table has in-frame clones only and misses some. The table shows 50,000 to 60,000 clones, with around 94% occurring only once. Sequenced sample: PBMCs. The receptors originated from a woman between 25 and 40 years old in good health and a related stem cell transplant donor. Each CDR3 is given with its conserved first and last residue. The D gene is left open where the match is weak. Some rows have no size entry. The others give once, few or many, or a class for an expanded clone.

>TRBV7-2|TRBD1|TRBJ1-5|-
CASSSGTGSFQPQHF
TGTGCCAGCAGCTCAGGGACAGGGTCGTTTCAGCCCCAGCATTTT
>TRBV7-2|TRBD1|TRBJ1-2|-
CASSHYLSGTDNSYYGYTF
TGTGCCAGCAGCCACTACCTGTCGGGGACAGACAACTCGTACTATGGCTACACCTTC
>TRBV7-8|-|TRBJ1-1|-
CASSPEVLPNTEAFF
TGTGCCAGCAGCCCGGAGGTCCTTCCGAACACTGAAGCTTTCTTT
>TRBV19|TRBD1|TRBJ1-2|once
CASRTTGTNYGYTF
TGTGCCAGTAGAACGACAGGGACTAACTATGGCTACACCTTC
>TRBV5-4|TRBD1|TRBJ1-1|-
CASNSGQGVLGTEAFF
TGTGCCAGCAACTCGGGGCAGGGGGTACTAGGCACTGAAGCTTTCTTT
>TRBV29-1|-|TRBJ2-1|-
CSVRPSSYNEQFF
TGCAGCGTCCGGCCTAGCTCCTACAATGAGCAGTTCTTC
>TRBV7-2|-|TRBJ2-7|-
CASSLEGNYEQYF
TGTGCCAGCAGCTTAGAGGGGAACTACGAGCAGTACTTC
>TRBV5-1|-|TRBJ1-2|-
CASSLGGRDFGYTF
TGCGCCAGCAGCTTGGGGGGGCGAGATTTTGGCTACACCTTC
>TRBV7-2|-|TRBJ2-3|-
CASSRLGAGTDTQYF
TGTGCCAGCAGCCGACTCGGCGCTGGCACAGATACGCAGTATTTT
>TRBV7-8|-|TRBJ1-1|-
CASSVGTFSGGPFF
TGTGCCAGCAGCGTCGGGACCTTTTCGGGGGGACCTTTCTTT
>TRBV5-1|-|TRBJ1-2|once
CASSPRTNYGYTF
TGCGCCAGCAGCCCGAGGACAAACTATGGCTACACCTTC
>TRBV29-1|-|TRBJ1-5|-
CSVRDPGEPQHF
TGCAGCGTTAGGGATCCGGGGGAGCCCCAGCATTTT
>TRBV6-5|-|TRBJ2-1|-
CASSYDRGSEQFF
TGTGCCAGCAGTTACGACCGGGGGAGTGAGCAGTTCTTC
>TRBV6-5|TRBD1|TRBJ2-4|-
CASRFRQGDIQYF
TGTGCCAGCAGATTCCGACAGGGTGACATTCAGTACTTC
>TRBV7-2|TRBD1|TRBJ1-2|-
CASSSTRAGTGYGYTF
TGTGCCAGCAGCTCGACCAGGGCCGGGACAGGATATGGCTACACCTTC
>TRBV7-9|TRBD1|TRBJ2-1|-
CASSLKQGTGEQFF
TGTGCCAGCAGCTTAAAACAGGGGACGGGTGAGCAGTTCTTC
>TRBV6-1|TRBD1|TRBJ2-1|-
CASFRDRGINNEQFF
TGTGCCAGCTTTAGGGACAGGGGGATCAACAATGAGCAGTTCTTC
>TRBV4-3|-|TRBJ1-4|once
CASSPGEANEKLFF
TGCGCCAGCAGCCCTGGTGAGGCTAATGAAAAACTGTTTTTT
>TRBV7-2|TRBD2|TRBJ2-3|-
CASSFENSGGAHTQYF
TGTGCCAGCAGCTTCGAGAATAGCGGGGGGGCACATACGCAGTATTTT
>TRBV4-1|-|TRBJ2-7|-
CASSQNPKVGEYEQYF
TGCGCCAGCAGCCAAAACCCGAAGGTCGGGGAGTACGAGCAGTACTTC
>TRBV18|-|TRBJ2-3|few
CASSPVIGAWDTQYF
TGTGCCAGCTCACCTGTAATAGGGGCTTGGGATACGCAGTATTTT
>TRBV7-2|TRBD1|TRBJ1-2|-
CASSLGGQGIYGYTF
TGTGCCAGCAGCTTAGGGGGACAGGGAATCTATGGCTACACCTTC
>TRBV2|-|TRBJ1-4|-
CASSRDTSNEKLFF
TGTGCCAGCAGCCGGGACACCTCTAATGAAAAACTGTTTTTT
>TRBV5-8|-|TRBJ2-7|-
CASSQGLSSYEQYF
TGTGCCAGCAGCCAAGGACTATCCTCCTACGAGCAGTACTTC
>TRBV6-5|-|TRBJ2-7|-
CASSYSMNPGDYEQYF
TGTGCCAGCAGTTACTCGATGAACCCAGGGGACTACGAGCAGTACTTC
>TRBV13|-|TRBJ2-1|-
CASSLQVYNEQFF
TGTGCCAGCAGCTTACAGGTCTACAATGAGCAGTTCTTC
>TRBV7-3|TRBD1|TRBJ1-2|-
CASSTRDRGHLYGYTF
TGTGCCAGCAGCACCCGGGACAGGGGCCATCTCTATGGCTACACCTTC
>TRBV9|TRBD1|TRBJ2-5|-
CASSGGGQGKETQYF
TGTGCCAGCAGCGGGGGAGGACAGGGTAAAGAGACCCAGTACTTC
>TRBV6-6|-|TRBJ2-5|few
CAGQGGSQETQYF
TGTGCCGGGCAGGGGGGATCCCAAGAGACCCAGTACTTC
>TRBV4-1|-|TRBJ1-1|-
CASSQESGVWNTEAFF
TGCGCCAGCAGCCAAGAATCCGGGGTATGGAACACTGAAGCTTTCTTT
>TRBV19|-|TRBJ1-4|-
CASSIQTAAATNEKLFF
TGTGCCAGTAGCATACAGACAGCAGCTGCAACTAATGAAAAACTGTTTTTT
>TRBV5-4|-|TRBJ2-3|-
CASSRGQGGGSSTDTQYF
TGTGCCAGCAGTCGAGGGCAGGGGGGAGGCTCTAGCACAGATACGCAGTATTTT
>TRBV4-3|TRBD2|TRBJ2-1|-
CASSQDPASGGVITKFF
TGCGCCAGCAGCCAAGATCCTGCTAGCGGGGGAGTTATCACTAAGTTCTTC
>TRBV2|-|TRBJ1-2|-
CASRGGVNYGYTF
TGTGCCAGCAGGGGGGGGGTTAACTATGGCTACACCTTC
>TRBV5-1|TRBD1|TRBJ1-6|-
CASASNPLIRDSNSPLHF
TGCGCCAGCGCCTCTAACCCCCTGATCCGGGACAGTAATTCACCCCTCCACTTT
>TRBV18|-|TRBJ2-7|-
CASSPTGHFYEQYF
TGTGCCAGCTCACCAACAGGCCATTTCTACGAGCAGTACTTC
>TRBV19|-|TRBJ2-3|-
CASSGGGHPSTDTQYF
TGTGCCAGTAGTGGGGGGGGACACCCTAGCACAGATACGCAGTATTTT